This TCR beta chain was obtained from a study of T cells in women clearing cervical HPV infection. Turning to the study itself: Controls gave blood once infection was undetectable; cases at lesion identification.

Method: immunoSEQ multiplex PCR; TCRdb's copy keeps in-frame clones and lacks some. This sample's table reports about 9,200 clones. Turning to this clone: Read coverage stops 3 residues before the CDR3 terminus; the germline J gene supplies the remainder.

Deletions cut 0 bases from V and 0 bases from J, with 9 bases between. CDR1 is SGHRS and CDR2 is YFSETQ in the germline V gene. The CDR3 extends over 15 amino acids. Input material: blood buffy coat. This TCR was sampled from a woman aged 18 to 75 with a cervical HPV16 infection that either progressed to CIN3+ or cleared (not recorded which). The chain carries TRBV5-1 and TRBJ1-1; the D gene is possibly TRBD1 (6 bases). The CDR3 bases that were read are TGCGCCAGCAGCTTGGAAGGGGACATGAACACTGAA. It specifies CASSLEGDMNTE. The CDR3 as a whole reads CASSLEGDMNTEAFF.